One sample yielded the 31 T cell receptor beta chains listed below, sequenced in a study of CD8+CD57+ T cells in acquired aplastic anemia. Genomic DNA templated the TCR beta VDJ and CDR3 profiling. Each CDR3 protein gets one entry after TCRdb re-called the reads with MiXCR. Of 210,000 or so distinct CDR3 sequences listed, about half are singletons. The patients chosen for sequencing had shown expansion of CD8+CD57+ cells (detected by flow cytometry). The sample comprised sorted CD4+, CD8+, or CD8+CD57+ T cells (not recorded which) from PBMCs. These receptors all stem from a human donor with aplastic anemia.

This rearrangement joins TRBV7-8 to TRBJ1-6, with D tentatively TRBD1 (5 bases). This CDR3 is built from 16 residues. Germline V lookup: CDR1 SGHVS, CDR2 FQNEAQ. The V gene lost 5 bases and the J gene lost 8 bases, with 19 bases spanning the gap. CDR3 sequence reads: CASSLPTRDGDSPLHF. DNA of the CDR3: TGTGCCAGCAGCCTCCCGACCCGGGACGGTGATTCACCCCTCCACTTT.

This clonotype was picked up many times. V and J are TRBV29-1 and TRBJ2-7, with TRBD1 matching 7 bases. V trimming: 5 bases; J trimming: 1 base; junction bases outside the gene matches: 14. From germline, CDR1 is SQVTM and CDR2 ANQGSEA. CDR3 size: 16 residues. CDR3 nucleotide sequence: TGCAGCGTTCGGATAGCCTCCACAGGGGCTTCCTACGAGCAGTACTTC. Its protein is CSVRIASTGASYEQYF.

This clonotype occurred many times. The DNA for the CDR3 is TGTGCCAGCAGCCAAGATCCCCTTGTCGCTGAAGCTTTCTTT. Translated, it gives CASSQDPLVAEAFF. V usage is TRBV3-1 and J usage is TRBJ1-1; D remains ambiguous. V lost 0 bases and J 6 bases, leaving 11 bases between the germline ends. The CDR3 has 14 amino acids. The germline gives CDR1 LGHDT, CDR2 YNNKEL (reference sequence).

The rearrangement joins TRBV2 to TRBJ1-2; D gene uncertain. V shed 5 bases and J shed 7 bases, with 14 bases lying between them. CDR3 size: 13 residues. CDR1 and CDR2 (germline): SNHLY, FYNNEI. CDR3 residues: CASSQRKTSGYTF. In DNA, the CDR3 is TGTGCCAGCAGTCAGAGAAAGACTAGTGGCTACACCTTC.

Ten or more counts support this clonotype. The chain links TRBV12-3 or TRBV12-4 to TRBJ2-1; the D call may be TRBD1 or TRBD2 (5 bases each). This CDR3 contains 16 residues. V dropped 4 bases and J dropped 0 bases, with 13 bases sitting between them. The CDR3 here is CASSWRSGSSYNEQFF. CDR3 coding DNA: TGTGCCAGCAGTTGGAGATCAGGGAGCTCCTACAATGAGCAGTTCTTC.

The chain uses TRBV7-9 and TRBJ2-5, with 7 positions matching TRBD2. The length of the CDR3 is 16 residues. Germline values: CDR1 SEHNR, CDR2 FQNEAQ (reference sequence). J gave up 4 bases and V 2 bases, and 10 bases lay outside the gene matches. CDR3 sequence: CASSLSLAGDIETQYF. CDR3 in DNA: TGTGCCAGCAGCTTATCCTTGGCGGGAGATATAGAGACCCAGTACTTC.

This clonotype was observed many times. This rearrangement joins TRBV5-1 to TRBJ1-2; no firm D call. The CDR3 has 15 residues. The V end was cut by 4 bases, the J end by 1 base, with 14 bases between. Germline CDR1 SGHRS, CDR2 YFSETQ. CDR3 region: CASSEGPQLNYGYTF. The CDR3 DNA follows: TGCGCCAGCAGCGAGGGTCCACAGCTTAACTATGGCTACACCTTC. Supplemented by reference TRBV5-1 and TRBJ1-2, the full variable domain reads KAGVTQTPRYLIKTRGQQVTLSCSPISGHRSVSWYQQTPGQGLQFLFEYFSETQRNKGNFPGRFSGRQFSNSRSEMNVSTLELGDSALYLCASSEGPQLNYGYTFGSGTRLTVV.

In its sample, this clonotype was seen many times. V usage is TRBV7-3 and J usage is TRBJ1-1; TRBD1 might be the D (5 bases). Germline CDR1 reads SGHTA; CDR2 reads FQGTGA. V lost 2 bases, J lost 0 bases, and 22 bases lay in between. CDR3 length: 19 residues. The CDR3: CASSLYGSVGGGMNTEAFF. In DNA form, the CDR3 reads TGTGCCAGCAGCTTATATGGGTCAGTGGGGGGAGGGATGAACACTGAAGCTTTCTTT.

This clonotype was counted between two and nine times. The chain uses TRBV15 and TRBJ2-3, with D possibly being TRBD1 or TRBD2 (5 bases each). This CDR3 spans 15 amino acids. V dropped 3 bases and J dropped 0 bases, with 10 bases sitting between them. CDR1 and CDR2 (germline): LNHNV, YYDKDF (reference sequence). The CDR3: CATSSGATSTDTQYF. The CDR3 DNA sequence: TGTGCCACCAGCAGCGGGGCGACGAGCACAGATACGCAGTATTTT.

This clonotype showed up just a few times. The chain has TRBV18 and TRBJ1-5, with D hard to call. The ends were cut back, 3 bases at V and 6 bases at J, with 9 bases in the middle. CDR3 size: 13 residues. The germline V gene encodes CDR1 KGHSH and CDR2 LQKENI. CDR3 bases: TGTGCCAGCTCACCGGGTGCAGTTCAGCCCCAGCATTTT. Amino acids: CASSPGAVQPQHF.

V usage is TRBV19 and J usage is TRBJ2-5; D is ambiguous. The germline CDR1 and CDR2 sequences are LNHDA and SQIVND (reference sequence). Trimming took off 2 bases at V and 4 bases at J, with 5 bases between the two ends. The CDR3 runs to 12 residues. The CDR3 region has the DNA TGTGCCAGTAGTATAATTGGAGAGACCCAGTACTTC. It yields the protein CASSIIGETQYF.

A remark on this clonotype: One end of the junction does not line up with germline, which may come from a read error. CDR3 sequence reads: CASSQRDRGYQYF. The CDR3 DNA sequence: TGCGCCAGCAGCCAGCGGGACCGAGGGTACCAGTACTTC. V is TRBV7-9 and J is TRBJ2-5; TRBD2 aligns across 7 bases. Germline CDR1 reads SEHNR; CDR2 reads FQNEAQ (reference sequence). The CDR3 extends over 13 amino acids.

The table lists this clonotype with many counts. This chain uses TRBV2 with TRBJ1-5, with TRBD1 as a possible D gene (6 bases). The CDR3 runs 15 residues. V was trimmed by 6 bases and J by 0 bases, leaving 12 bases between them. Germline V gives CDR1 SNHLY, CDR2 FYNNEI. The CDR3 coding sequence is TGTGCCAGCAGCGGGACAAATTTTAGCAATCAGCCCCAGCATTTT. It yields the protein CASSGTNFSNQPQHF.

Ten or more counts support this clonotype. This sequence joins TRBV20-1 and TRBJ2-5, with 10 bases lining up with TRBD2. V dropped 6 bases and J dropped 5; count of bases not matched to a gene: 9. Looked up from germline, CDR1 is DFQATT and CDR2 is SNEGSKA (reference sequence). The CDR3 is 14 residues long. CDR3 sequence reads: CSATQRGGHETQYF. The CDR3 region has the DNA TGCAGTGCCACTCAGCGGGGGGGCCATGAGACCCAGTACTTC.

J is TRBJ1-1 and V is TRBV5-1; D is perhaps TRBD1 (5 bases). Per the germline V gene, CDR1 is SGHRS and CDR2 is YFSETQ. The CDR3 sequence is 13 residues long. V lost 9 bases and J 1 base, leaving 13 bases between the germline ends. The CDR3 DNA reads as TGCGCCACCTCTTTGGGGGAGAACACTGAAGCTTTCTTT. It encodes CATSLGENTEAFF.

The genes are TRBV18 and TRBJ1-3, with no clear D. The germline V and J ends were trimmed by 1 base and 3 bases, with 10 bases remaining between them. This CDR3 is 15 amino acids long. Germline CDR1 reads KGHSH; CDR2 reads LQKENI. CDR3 loop: CASSPRAGVGNTIYF. The CDR3 bases are TGTGCCAGCTCACCACGGGCCGGGGTTGGAAACACCATATATTTT.

The chain couples TRBV12-3 or TRBV12-4 to TRBJ2-1; 9 bases agree with TRBD2. The CDR3 runs to 14 residues. Losses at the gene ends were 4 bases for V and 5 bases for J; bases not matched to a gene: 3. The CDR3 coding sequence is TGTGCCAGCAGTTGGTCTAGCGGGGACAATGAGCAGTTCTTC. Translation gives CASSWSSGDNEQFF.

A note on this clonotype: One base away lies a much larger clone, so this may be a sequencing read error. The rearrangement joins TRBV2 to TRBJ2-5; D not resolved. CDR1 is SNHLY, CDR2 FYNNEI, per germline. The CDR3 is 16 amino acids. The CDR3 region has the DNA TGTGCCAGCACCCCAGGTCCGTCTAAAGTTTTAGAGGCCCAGTACTTC. Translation: CASTPGPSKVLEAQYF. The full variable domain, rest sourced from reference TRBV2 and TRBJ2-5, is EPEVTQTPSHQVTQMGQEVILRCVPISNHLYFYWYRQILGQKVEFLVSFYNNEISEKSEIFDDQFSVERPDGSNFTLKIRSTKLEDSAMYFCASTPGPSKVLEAQYFGPGTRLLVL.

This clonotype was counted ten times or more. Here the CDR3 DNA reads TGTGCCAGCAGCCGGGACAGCGAAAACTATGGCTACACCTTC. This translates into CASSRDSENYGYTF. The V call is TRBV6-5, the J call TRBJ1-2; 7 bases map to TRBD1. Trimming removed 6 bases from V and 2 bases from J; junction bases left unmatched: 6. The CDR3 spans 14 residues. Germline V lookup: CDR1 MNHEY, CDR2 SVGAGI.

The CDR3 coding sequence is TGTGCCAGCAGCCCAGTGGGACAGCAGATCTCTGGAAACACCATATATTTT. This codes for CASSPVGQQISGNTIYF. The chain links TRBV7-2 to TRBJ1-3; TRBD1 matches at 7 bases. The CDR3 loop spans 17 amino acids. The V segment lost 5 bases and the J segment 0 bases; nucleotides outside the gene matches: 10. Germline V CDR1 and CDR2: SGHTA, FQGNSA.

The chain joins TRBV4-1 to TRBJ1-2; D not certain. Trimming pared 0 bases from V and 0 bases from J, leaving 11 bases between. CDR1 is MGHRA, CDR2 YSYEKL, per germline. The CDR3 is made up of 16 amino acids. For the CDR3, the DNA is TGCGCCAGCAGCCAAGATAGGCGGGAGACTAACTATGGCTACACCTTC. The encoded protein is CASSQDRRETNYGYTF.

Many counts were recorded for this clonotype. V and J are TRBV19 and TRBJ1-6; D gene uncertain. This CDR3 is 14 amino acids long. Germline-derived CDR1 and CDR2 are LNHDA and SQIVND (reference sequence). Trimming removed 6 bases at V and 6 bases at J, with 12 bases between. In DNA, the CDR3 is TGTGCCAGTAGGAGGCAGGAAAGTAATTCACCCCTCCACTTT. This encodes CASRRQESNSPLHF.

A remark on this clonotype: A read error may explain this, as a much larger clone is one base away. The V and J genes are TRBV7-2 and TRBJ2-5; TRBD2 matches at 8 bases. The CDR3 totals 14 residues. CDR1 SGHTA and CDR2 FQGNSA come from the germline V gene. DNA of the CDR3: TGTGCCAGCAGCCGGGGGGGGCCCAGAGAGGCCCAGTACTTC. This sequence encodes CASSRGGPREAQYF.

V and J are TRBV6-4 and TRBJ2-3; 7 bases are a match to TRBD2. The V gene's germline CDR1 is MRHNA and CDR2 SNTAGT. V dropped 6 bases and J dropped 0; count of bases not matched to a gene: 3. The CDR3 consists of 14 residues. The CDR3 region is CASSTSASTDTQYF. The CDR3 coding sequence is TGTGCCAGCAGCACTAGCGCCAGCACAGATACGCAGTATTTT.

This chain joins TRBV6-4 and TRBJ1-2, with D perhaps matching TRBD1 (6 bases). With 0 bases removed from V and 2 bases from J, the gap between germline ends came to 13 bases. The CDR3 length is 16 residues. Germline V lookup: CDR1 MRHNA, CDR2 SNTAGT. CDR3 coding DNA: TGTGCCAGCAGTGACTCCTTAGCGGGGGGCAACTATGGCTACACCTTC. Protein sequence: CASSDSLAGGNYGYTF.

In this sample, this clonotype turned up a few times. A read error may explain this, as a much larger clone is one base away. The chain combines TRBV5-1 with TRBJ2-7; TRBD1 matches at 8 bases. The CDR3 runs to 13 residues. From germline, CDR1 is SGHRS and CDR2 YFSETQ. CDR3 amino acids: CASSFGQGYERYF. DNA of the CDR3: TGCGCCAGCAGCTTCGGACAGGGATACGAGCGGTACTTC.

This clonotype was seen many times. The rearrangement uses TRBV25-1 and TRBJ1-6, with 10 positions matching TRBD1. Germline loops: CDR1 MGHDK, CDR2 SYGVNS. The CDR3 has 15 residues. J was trimmed by 8 bases and V by 6 bases; bases with no gene match: 7. The CDR3 sequence is CASRQSGTGDSPLHF. The CDR3, as DNA: TGTGCCAGCAGGCAATCCGGGACAGGGGATTCACCCCTCCACTTT.

The chain is built from TRBV20-1 and TRBJ1-5; TRBD1 is a possible D gene (5 bases). V was shortened by 6 bases and J by 4 bases, with 10 bases between the two germline ends. The germline V gene encodes CDR1 DFQATT and CDR2 SNEGSKA (reference sequence). The CDR3 has 12 amino acids. The CDR3 loop is CSAWTPNQPQHF. CDR3 DNA sequence: TGCAGTGCCTGGACACCAAATCAGCCCCAGCATTTT.

Notes on this clonotype: The CDR3 end shows no conserved phenylalanine or tryptophan, and so a read error is likely. The genes are TRBV20-1 and TRBJ2-5, with no clear D. There are 13 residues in the CDR3. The V end lost 1 base, the J end lost 1 base, and 7 bases lay between the germline ends. Germline CDR1 DFQATT, CDR2 SNEGSKA (reference sequence). The DNA of the CDR3 is TGCAGTGCTAGAGTAGGCAGCCAAGAGACCCAGTACCTC. Translating gives CSARVGSQETQYL.

Many counts were recorded for this clonotype. The chain uses TRBV19 and TRBJ2-7; D is perhaps TRBD2 (5 bases). Germline loops: CDR1 LNHDA, CDR2 SQIVND (reference sequence). The CDR3 loop spans 14 amino acids. Trimming shortened V by 6 bases and J by 2 bases, and 14 bases separated the two germline ends. CDR3 sequence: CASSLGEYAYEQYF. The CDR3 DNA reads as TGTGCCAGTAGCCTGGGAGAATATGCCTACGAGCAGTACTTC. Supplemented by reference TRBV19 and TRBJ2-7, the full variable domain reads DGGITQSPKYLFRKEGQNVTLSCEQNLNHDAMYWYRQDPGQGLRLIYYSQIVNDFQKGDIAEGYSVSREKKESFPLTVTSAQKNPTAFYLCASSLGEYAYEQYFGPGTRLTVT.

In its sample, this clonotype was seen many times. The chain links TRBV19 to TRBJ1-6; TRBD1 matches 9 bases. The J segment lost 6 bases and the V segment lost 2 bases, leaving 5 bases of the junction unmatched. The germline gives CDR1 LNHDA, CDR2 SQIVND (reference sequence). This CDR3 comprises 16 residues. Here the CDR3 DNA reads TGTGCCAGTAGTATAAAGGGACAGGGCTCTAATTCACCCCTCCACTTT. Encoded protein: CASSIKGQGSNSPLHF.